This T cell receptor beta chain is from a study of cytomegalovirus exposure and HLA in healthy donors. Study-wide context: Earlier results showed 117 million unique TCR beta sequences derived from roughly 180 million T cells. As released early, the data held around 80 million unique TCRs from HLA-typed donors. Within the Caucasian-associated ancestry cluster were roughly 82% of the roughly 400 genotyped donors.

In germline, CDR1 is SGHTA, CDR2 FQGNSA. The CDR3 runs to 13 residues. The V end was cut by 3 bases, the J end by 5 bases, with 10 bases between. Overall study findings and caveats: Because they were indistinguishable, some V segments, including TRBV6-2 and TRBV6-3, were excluded.

As regards this clone: Its antigen is undetermined.

This PCR relied on a set of 60 Vbeta primers and 13 Jbeta primers. Generated by immunoSEQ multiplex PCR, the TCRdb table keeps only in-frame clones and is missing some. This listing includes about 40,000 clones. This chain joins TRBV7-2 and TRBJ2-5; D is unresolved. Sequencing used PBMCs. This TCR was recovered from a male donor in good health and CMV-seronegative. The CDR3 bases are TGTGCCAGCAGCTTGGGCAATTTGGAGACCCAGTACTTC. Amino acid sequence: CASSLGNLETQYF. Using reference TRBV7-2 and TRBJ2-5 for the parts outside the CDR3, the full variable domain is GAGVSQSPSNKVTEKGKDVELRCDPISGHTALYWYRQSLGQGLEFLIYFQGNSAPDKSGLPSDRFSAERTGGSVSTLTIQRTQQEDSAVYLCASSLGNLETQYFGPGTRLLVL.